This TCR beta chain originates from a study of somatic mutations in cytotoxic T cells in rheumatoid arthritis. Study results and caveats: Greater age accompanied higher CD8+ clonality in rheumatoid arthritis patients, a pattern that was absent in healthy controls.

Profiled with immunoSEQ multiplex PCR; TCRdb holds only in-frame clones, not every one. Of about 10,000 clones listed, roughly 74% are singletons. As regards this clone: Antigen specificity is unknown.

The ends lost 5 bases at V and 0 bases at J; junction bases unmatched: 11. Germline CDR1 is SGHVS and CDR2 is FNYEAQ. The CDR3 consists of 19 residues. The rearrangement uses TRBV7-6 and TRBJ2-3, with 13 bases fitting TRBD2. This TCR came from a man between 60 and 75 years old in good health. The sequencing sample was made of CD8+ T cells sorted from blood. Here the CDR3 DNA reads TGTGCCAGCAGCCACCGGACTAGCGGGGGCCGGTTTAGCACAGATACGCAGTATTTT. Translating it yields CASSHRTSGGRFSTDTQYF.